Sequencing of this T cell receptor (beta chain) was carried out in a study of T cell repertoires in cytomegalovirus infection. This CDR3 has 16 amino acids. Trimming shortened V by 3 bases and J by 4 bases, and 18 bases separated the two germline ends. Looked up from germline, CDR1 is SGHDN and CDR2 is FVKESK. Worth noting for this clonotype: The antigen remains undetermined.

TCRdb used MiXCR to reprocess the reads, holding one entry per CDR3 protein. The sample has approximately 1,000,000 distinct CDR3 sequences, 30% to 40% seen once. This chain links TRBV14 with TRBJ2-5, with D unclear. This clonotype originated in a human donor in good health (CMV status not recorded). Some clones in this sample may be carry-over from other donors' samples. This specimen consisted of cultured CD8+ T cells from PBMCs, obtained from culture after CMV antigen stimulation. The DNA for the CDR3 is TGTGCCAGCAGCCACCAACGGACCTTCTCCGGAGAGACCCAGTACTTC. Translation gives CASSHQRTFSGETQYF.